One sample yielded the 19 T cell receptor beta chains listed below, sequenced in a study of cytomegalovirus exposure and HLA in healthy donors. A multiplex PCR was run with 60 Vbeta primers and 13 Jbeta primers. Profiled with immunoSEQ multiplex PCR; TCRdb holds only in-frame clones, not every one. This sample has around 190,000 clones, with 80% found just once. Sequences were obtained from PBMCs. These receptors all stem from a woman aged 40 to 50 in good health and CMV-seronegative.

The V and J genes are TRBV6-1 and TRBJ1-1; TRBD1 matches at 10 bases. The germline CDR1 and CDR2 sequences are MNHNS and SASEGT. Trimming took 5 bases from V and 3 from J; bases not matched to a gene: 6. CDR3 size: 15 residues. CDR3: CASSSRTGGHTEAFF. Written as DNA, the CDR3 is TGTGCCAGCAGTTCCCGGACAGGGGGTCACACTGAAGCTTTCTTT.

This clone was counted a few times. This rearrangement joins TRBV5-4 to TRBJ1-5; 7 nucleotides line up with TRBD1. V shed 4 bases and J 0 bases; nucleotides not matched to a gene: 1. Germline-derived CDR1 and CDR2 are SGHNT and YYREEE (reference sequence). This CDR3 contains 14 residues. CDR3 sequence (DNA): TGTGCCAGCAGCGACAGGGATAGCAATCAGCCCCAGCATTTT. It encodes CASSDRDSNQPQHF.

V and J are TRBV30 and TRBJ2-7; 7 positions agree with TRBD2. Germline V lookup: CDR1 GTSNPN, CDR2 SVGIG (reference sequence). The CDR3 covers 15 residues. V lost 4 bases to trimming and J lost 2 bases; unmatched junction nucleotides: 11. This chain's CDR3 is CAWKRRRELPYEQYF. The CDR3 coding sequence is TGTGCCTGGAAGCGTCGGCGGGAGCTTCCCTACGAGCAGTACTTC.

V and J are TRBV7-7 and TRBJ2-5; D is unclear. Per germline, CDR1 SSHAT and CDR2 FNYEAQ (reference sequence). Trimming took 0 bases from V and 5 from J, leaving 7 bases between them. This CDR3 has 13 amino acids. The CDR3 is CASSLAPRETQYF. CDR3 DNA sequence: TGTGCCAGCAGCTTAGCACCTCGGGAGACCCAGTACTTC.

The chain couples TRBV6-1 to TRBJ2-5; 10 bases line up with TRBD1. Trimming removed 4 bases from V and 5 bases from J; junction bases left unmatched: 7. The germline CDR1 and CDR2 sequences are MNHNS and SASEGT. This CDR3 is 15 amino acids long. In DNA form, the CDR3 reads TGTGCCAGCAGTGGGGGACAGGGGCGAGTGGAGACCCAGTACTTC. It translates to CASSGGQGRVETQYF.

J is TRBJ2-7 and V is TRBV27; a weak D match, TRBD2 (6 bases). The CDR3 is 16 residues long. With 5 bases removed from V and 2 bases from J, the gap between germline ends came to 19 bases. Germline V gene lookup returns CDR1 MNHEY and CDR2 SMNVEV (reference sequence). As DNA, the CDR3 is TGTGCCAGCAGTCCCATGGGTAGCGGTCCCGCCTACGAGCAGTACTTC. The encoded protein is CASSPMGSGPAYEQYF.

A remark on this clone: The same CDR3 can be traced to other DNA sequences in this sample. The rearrangement links TRBV5-1 to TRBJ2-5, with 8 bases lining up with TRBD1. V shed 0 bases and J 5 bases; nucleotides not matched to a gene: 6. Germline V lookup: CDR1 SGHRS, CDR2 YFSETQ. The CDR3 runs 15 residues. The CDR3 is CASSLGQGFGETQYF. The CDR3 DNA is TGCGCCAGCAGCTTGGGACAGGGGTTCGGGGAGACCCAGTACTTC.

The chain recombines TRBV11-1 with TRBJ2-1; 9 nucleotides agree with TRBD2. V gave up 5 bases and J gave up 3 bases; unmatched junction bases: 5. The CDR3 sequence is 15 residues long. Germline lookup yields CDR1 SGHAT and CDR2 FQDESV (reference sequence). In DNA, the CDR3 is TGTGCCAGCAGCCCCAGCGGGAGGCTCTACAATGAGCAGTTCTTC. This codes for CASSPSGRLYNEQFF.

The chain joins TRBV10-3 to TRBJ2-3; weak D call: TRBD2 (5 bases). This CDR3 is 14 amino acids long. V was clipped by 8 bases and J by 2 bases, with 14 bases between them. CDR1 and CDR2 (germline): ENHRY, SYGVKD. In DNA, the CDR3 is TGTGCCATCCAGGTTGAGGGCCCCACAGATACGCAGTATTTT. Translation gives CAIQVEGPTDTQYF.

CDR3 in DNA: TGTGCCAGCAGCAGGTATAGGGAGACCCAGTACTTC. Encoded protein: CASSRYRETQYF. The chain couples TRBV2 to TRBJ2-5; D gene unclear. Looked up from germline, CDR1 is SNHLY and CDR2 is FYNNEI. Deletions cut 6 bases from V and 5 bases from J, with 10 bases between. The CDR3 sequence is 12 residues long.

The V call is TRBV4-1, the J call TRBJ1-2, with 7 bases identical to TRBD1. Germline loops: CDR1 MGHRA, CDR2 YSYEKL. V trimming: 2 bases; J trimming: 5 bases; junction bases outside the gene matches: 8. The CDR3 spans 15 residues. The CDR3, as DNA: TGCGCCAGCAGCCAACCCTTGGACAGGCCTTATGGCTACACCTTC. This encodes CASSQPLDRPYGYTF.

This clone was observed a few times. The chain joins TRBV6-5 to TRBJ1-2; 11 bases are a match to TRBD1. Germline V gene lookup returns CDR1 MNHEY and CDR2 SVGAGI. The CDR3 covers 15 residues. V lost 5 bases and J lost 2; bases outside the gene matches: 4. The CDR3 DNA follows: TGTGCCAGCAGTGGTGGGACAGGGGGAAACTATGGCTACACCTTC. Protein: CASSGGTGGNYGYTF.

The chain joins TRBV6-5 to TRBJ1-1; 9 nucleotides agree with TRBD1. This CDR3 has 15 amino acids. J gave up 2 bases and V 5 bases, and 6 bases lay outside the gene matches. Germline loops: CDR1 MNHEY, CDR2 SVGAGI. The CDR3 DNA is TGTGCCAGCAGTCCGTTGGGACAGGGCAACACTGAAGCTTTCTTT. This sequence encodes CASSPLGQGNTEAFF.

This chain connects TRBV29-1 to TRBJ2-1; 7 positions agree with TRBD1. The germline gives CDR1 SQVTM, CDR2 ANQGSEA. Trimming at V came to 8 bases and at J to 2 bases, leaving 6 bases not matched to a gene. This CDR3 has 13 amino acids. The CDR3 loop is CSLGGQTYNEQFF. The CDR3, as DNA: TGCAGCCTTGGGGGACAGACCTACAATGAGCAGTTCTTC.

The chain recombines TRBV7-2 with TRBJ2-3; 9 nucleotides align to TRBD2. This CDR3 spans 16 amino acids. The germline gives CDR1 SGHTA, CDR2 FQGNSA. The V segment lost 0 bases and the J segment 5 bases; nucleotides outside the gene matches: 6. CDR3 in DNA: TGTGCCAGCAGCTTAGCCAGCGGGAGGACGGGAGATACGCAGTATTTT. Protein sequence: CASSLASGRTGDTQYF.

The chain employs TRBV6-1 and TRBJ2-2; the D gene is possibly TRBD2 (5 bases). In germline, CDR1 is MNHNS, CDR2 SASEGT. V was clipped by 4 bases and J by 6 bases, with 12 bases between them. The CDR3 has 14 residues. The CDR3 is CASSVRGEAGELFF. CDR3 bases: TGTGCCAGCAGTGTTCGGGGTGAGGCCGGGGAGCTGTTTTTT.

This clone was observed a few times. This chain connects TRBV6-6 to TRBJ1-1; no firm D call. This CDR3 region has 15 residues. Germline CDR1 and CDR2: MNHNY and SVGAGI (reference sequence). The V end lost 2 bases, the J end lost 1 base, and 11 bases lay between the germline ends. The CDR3 region has the DNA TGTGCCAGCAGTTACCCCCCAGAGGGGAACACTGAAGCTTTCTTT. Encoded protein: CASSYPPEGNTEAFF.

This chain joins TRBV5-4 and TRBJ2-1; 12 bases agree with TRBD2. This CDR3 comprises 17 residues. Trimming took 0 bases from V and 4 from J; bases not matched to a gene: 5. Germline values: CDR1 SGHNT, CDR2 YYREEE (reference sequence). DNA for the CDR3: TGTGCCAGCAGCTTGGGACTAGCGGGAGCACAGTACAATGAGCAGTTCTTC. Encoded protein: CASSLGLAGAQYNEQFF. Variable domain in full (rest from reference TRBV5-4 and TRBJ2-1): ETGVTQSPTHLIKTRGQQVTLRCSSQSGHNTVSWYQQALGQGPQFIFQYYREEENGRGNFPPRFSGLQFPNYSSELNVNALELDDSALYLCASSLGLAGAQYNEQFFGPGTRLTVL.

The gene calls are TRBV27 and TRBJ2-7; 7 nucleotides agree with TRBD2. After removal of 5 bases from V and 2 bases from J, the junction contained 15 bases not matched to a gene. CDR3 size: 17 residues. From germline, CDR1 is MNHEY and CDR2 SMNVEV (reference sequence). CDR3 DNA sequence: TGTGCCAGCAGTCCTTCTTCGGGGGGAGGAGCCCCCTACGAGCAGTACGTC. It encodes CASSPSSGGGAPYEQYV.